Below are 9 T cell receptor beta chains sequenced from a single sample in a study of shared clonotypes between healthy human individuals. Clones were read by immunoSEQ multiplex PCR, and TCRdb kept only the in-frame ones, dropping some. The table has millions of clones, approximately 93% seen once; the top ten hold under 0.45%. Material: naive CD4+ T cells from PBMCs. Sample subset: CD45RA+ positively selected. The receptors originated from a man aged 18 to 30 in good health. Some clones in this sample may be carry-over from other donors' samples.

This clone was detected once. The J gene is TRBJ2-7, the V gene TRBV6-5; a possible D gene is TRBD1 (6 bases). V was shortened by 6 bases and J by 0 bases, with 12 bases between the two germline ends. In germline, CDR1 is MNHEY, CDR2 SVGAGI. CDR3 size: 14 residues. The CDR3 nucleotides read TGTGCCAGCAGGGGGACATTTGCCTCCTACGAGCAGTACTTC. The encoded protein is CASRGTFASYEQYF.

The gene calls are TRBV5-1 and TRBJ2-3, with 7 bases lining up with TRBD2. Germline CDR1 reads SGHRS; CDR2 reads YFSETQ. The CDR3 covers 16 residues. The J segment lost 2 bases and the V segment lost 1 base, leaving 7 bases of the junction unmatched. CDR3 residues: CASSLYASGNTDTQYF. The CDR3 nucleotides are TGCGCCAGCAGCTTGTATGCTAGCGGAAACACAGATACGCAGTATTTT.

As regards this clone: The identical CDR3 is also encoded by other nucleotide sequences in the sample. The chain combines TRBV5-1 with TRBJ2-5; D possibly uses TRBD1 or TRBD2 (5 bases each). CDR3 size: 13 residues. From germline, CDR1 is SGHRS and CDR2 YFSETQ. Trimming took 1 base from V and 5 from J, leaving 9 bases between them. The chain's CDR3 is CASSLTWGETQYF. The CDR3 DNA reads TGCGCCAGCAGCTTGACTTGGGGGGAGACCCAGTACTTC. The full variable domain, its missing parts supplied by reference TRBV5-1 and TRBJ2-5, is KAGVTQTPRYLIKTRGQQVTLSCSPISGHRSVSWYQQTPGQGLQFLFEYFSETQRNKGNFPGRFSGRQFSNSRSEMNVSTLELGDSALYLCASSLTWGETQYFGPGTRLLVL.

The CDR3: CASREGVQPQHF. CDR3 nucleotides: TGTGCCAGCAGGGAGGGGGTTCAGCCCCAGCATTTT. This chain links TRBV28 with TRBJ1-5; a possible D gene is TRBD1 (6 bases). The germline CDR1 and CDR2 sequences are MDHEN and SYDVKM. Trimming took off 6 bases at V and 6 bases at J, with 9 bases between the two ends. This CDR3 is built from 12 residues.

J is TRBJ2-3 and V is TRBV7-2; TRBD1 matches at 9 bases. The CDR3 sequence is 16 residues long. Germline CDR1 reads SGHTA; CDR2 reads FQGNSA. The V segment lost 2 bases and the J segment 4 bases; nucleotides outside the gene matches: 7. The CDR3, as DNA: TGTGCCAGCAGCTTACAGGGGACAGGGCGGGCAGATACGCAGTATTTT. Translated: CASSLQGTGRADTQYF.

This clone has only one observation. This chain joins TRBV28 and TRBJ2-2; D might be TRBD1 (6 bases). V lost 2 bases and J lost 1, with 8 bases in between. Germline CDR1 and CDR2: MDHEN and SYDVKM. The length of the CDR3 is 15 residues. The CDR3 DNA follows: TGTGCCAGCAGTTTACCACAGGGGAACACCGGGGAGCTGTTTTTT. This translates into CASSLPQGNTGELFF.

The CDR3 protein is CATSRERASAANTGELFF. CDR3 nucleotides: TGTGCCACCAGCAGAGAGCGGGCTAGCGCAGCGAACACCGGGGAGCTGTTTTTT. J is TRBJ2-2 and V is TRBV15; possibly TRBD2 for D (6 bases). Trimming left V 0 bases short and J 0 bases short, with 14 bases between. The CDR3 has 18 residues. Germline values: CDR1 LNHNV, CDR2 YYDKDF (reference sequence).

V and J are TRBV19 and TRBJ1-1, with D possibly TRBD1 on 6 matching bases. The CDR3 has 15 residues. V was cut by 3 bases and J by 3 bases, with 14 bases left in between. Germline CDR1 and CDR2: LNHDA and SQIVND (reference sequence). The CDR3 loop reads CASSMGIQGYTEAFF. CDR3 DNA: TGTGCCAGTAGTATGGGGATCCAGGGGTACACTGAAGCTTTCTTT.

The chain recombines TRBV7-2 with TRBJ2-7, with D unresolved. Trimming removed 2 bases at V and 0 bases at J, with 8 bases between. This CDR3 is built from 14 residues. The germline gives CDR1 SGHTA, CDR2 FQGNSA. CDR3 bases: TGTGCCAGCAGCTTATACGGATTCTCCTACGAGCAGTACTTC. It specifies CASSLYGFSYEQYF.